The 7 T cell receptor beta chains presented below share a single source sample, sequenced in a study of Ad26.COV2.S vaccination and SARS-CoV-2 variants. As to treatment: approximately 18 received Ad26.COV2.S at low or high dose, single or two shots; a few received placebo; per-sample allocation not given. Day 63 after the first vaccine or placebo injection was the time point for sampling. Assay: immunoSEQ multiplex PCR; the TCRdb copy retains only in-frame clones and omits some. The sample has about 420,000 clones, around 89% seen once; the top ten hold 3.6%. This material consisted of peripheral blood, taken in a trial of Ad26.COV2.S vaccine versus placebo. Source of these receptors: a person aged 18-65 years who received the Ad26.COV2.S COVID-19 vaccine or a placebo.

The V and J genes are TRBV15 and TRBJ2-5, with D hard to call. CDR1 is LNHNV and CDR2 is YYDKDF in the germline V gene (reference sequence). Deletions cut 2 bases from V and 2 bases from J, with 3 bases between. The CDR3 spans 12 residues. DNA for the CDR3: TGTGCCACCAGCAGACAGCAAGAGACCCAGTACTTC. Its translation: CATSRQQETQYF.

The genes are TRBV24-1 and TRBJ2-2; D gene ambiguous. Looked up from germline, CDR1 is KGHDR and CDR2 is SFDVKD. There are 14 residues in the CDR3. V was shortened by 7 bases and J by 6 bases, with 14 bases between the two germline ends. The CDR3 sequence: CATRPSTFPGELFF. In DNA, the CDR3 is TGTGCCACCAGGCCCTCGACATTCCCCGGGGAGCTGTTTTTT.

The rearrangement links TRBV2 to TRBJ2-1, with no clear D. The CDR3 has 14 amino acids. The germline V and J ends were trimmed by 0 bases and 8 bases, with 11 bases remaining between them. CDR1 is SNHLY, CDR2 FYNNEI, per germline. The CDR3: CASSEAVGWDEQFF. The DNA for the CDR3 is TGTGCCAGCAGTGAAGCGGTGGGATGGGATGAGCAGTTCTTC.

The chain carries TRBV9 and TRBJ1-1; 7 bases map to TRBD1. The CDR3 is 14 residues long. The germline CDR1 and CDR2 sequences are SGDLS and YYNGEE. The junction had 2 bases not matched to a gene; V was cut back by 2 bases and J by 1 base. CDR3 protein: CASSVTGENTEAFF. For the CDR3, the DNA is TGTGCCAGCAGCGTTACAGGGGAGAACACTGAAGCTTTCTTT.

The rearrangement uses TRBV4-3 and TRBJ2-6; no clear D. The CDR3 loop spans 17 amino acids. The germline CDR1 and CDR2 sequences are LGHNA and YSLEER. V lost 0 bases and J 1 base, leaving 10 bases between the germline ends. The CDR3 DNA reads as TGCGCCAGCAGCCAAGATCCCGCTGGATCTGGGGCCAACGTCCTGACTTTC. This encodes CASSQDPAGSGANVLTF.

This clone appeared once. The chain combines TRBV4-2 with TRBJ2-2; D remains ambiguous. The V end was cut by 4 bases, the J end by 5 bases, with 8 bases between. The germline gives CDR1 LGHNA, CDR2 YNFKEQ. This CDR3 region has 13 residues. For the CDR3, the DNA is TGTGCCAGCAGCCCAAGCAGGACCGGGGAGCTGTTTTTT. Residues: CASSPSRTGELFF.

The chain is built from TRBV7-9 and TRBJ2-7; D may be TRBD1 (6 bases). This CDR3 comprises 12 residues. Per germline, CDR1 SEHNR and CDR2 FQNEAQ (reference sequence). The ends were cut back, 5 bases at V and 6 bases at J, with 11 bases in the middle. This CDR3 is CASSPGAPEQYF. For the CDR3, the DNA is TGTGCCAGCAGCCCAGGGGCCCCCGAGCAGTACTTC. The entire variable domain, with the rest obtained from reference TRBV7-9 and TRBJ2-7, is as follows: DTGVSQNPRHKITKRGQNVTFRCDPISEHNRLYWYRQTLGQGPEFLTYFQNEAQLEKSRLLSDRFSAERPKGSFSTLEIQRTEQGDSAMYLCASSPGAPEQYFGPGTRLTVT.